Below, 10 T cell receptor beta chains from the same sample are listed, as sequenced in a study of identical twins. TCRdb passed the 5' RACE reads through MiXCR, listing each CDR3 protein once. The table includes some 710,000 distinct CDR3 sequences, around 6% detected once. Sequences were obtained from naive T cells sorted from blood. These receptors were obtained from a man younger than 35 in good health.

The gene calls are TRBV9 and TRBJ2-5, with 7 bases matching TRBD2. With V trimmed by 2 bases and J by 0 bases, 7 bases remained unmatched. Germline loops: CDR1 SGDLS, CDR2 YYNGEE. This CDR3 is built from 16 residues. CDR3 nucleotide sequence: TGTGCCAGCAGCGTGGGGGGGTTATCGTACCAAGAGACCCAGTACTTC. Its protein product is CASSVGGLSYQETQYF.

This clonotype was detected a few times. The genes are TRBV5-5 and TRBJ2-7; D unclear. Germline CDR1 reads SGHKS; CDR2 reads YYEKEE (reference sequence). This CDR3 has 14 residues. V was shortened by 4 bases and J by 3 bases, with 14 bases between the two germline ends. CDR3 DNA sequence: TGTGCCAGCAGCCGTCCGGACGGAAACTACGAGCAGTACGTC. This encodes CASSRPDGNYEQYV.

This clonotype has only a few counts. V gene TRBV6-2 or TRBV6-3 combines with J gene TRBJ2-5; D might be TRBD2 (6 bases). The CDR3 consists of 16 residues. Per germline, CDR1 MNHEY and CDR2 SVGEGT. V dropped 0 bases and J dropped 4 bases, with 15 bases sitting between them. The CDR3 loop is CASSYSEWRRGETQYF. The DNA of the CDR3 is TGTGCCAGCAGTTACTCTGAGTGGCGGAGGGGAGAGACCCAGTACTTC.

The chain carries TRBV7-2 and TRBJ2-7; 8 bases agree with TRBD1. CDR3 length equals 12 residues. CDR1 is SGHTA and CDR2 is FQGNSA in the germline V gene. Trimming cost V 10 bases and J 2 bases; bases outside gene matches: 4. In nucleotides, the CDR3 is TGTGCCATAAGACAGGGGCCCTACGAGCAGTACTTC. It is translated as CAIRQGPYEQYF.

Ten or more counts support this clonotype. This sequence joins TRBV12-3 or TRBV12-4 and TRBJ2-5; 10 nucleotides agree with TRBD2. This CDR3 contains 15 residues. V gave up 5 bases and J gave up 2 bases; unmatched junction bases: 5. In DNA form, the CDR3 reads TGTGCCAGCAGTGAACCGGGACTAGCGCAAGAGACCCAGTACTTC. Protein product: CASSEPGLAQETQYF.

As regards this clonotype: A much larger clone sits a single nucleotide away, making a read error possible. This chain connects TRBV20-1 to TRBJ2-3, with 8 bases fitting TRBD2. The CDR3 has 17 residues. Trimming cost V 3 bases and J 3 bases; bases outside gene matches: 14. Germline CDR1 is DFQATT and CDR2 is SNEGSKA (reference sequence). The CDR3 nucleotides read TGCAGTGCTAGGGTTGCCGAGACTAGCGTTATAACAGATACGCAGTATTTT. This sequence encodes CSARVAETSVITDTQYF.

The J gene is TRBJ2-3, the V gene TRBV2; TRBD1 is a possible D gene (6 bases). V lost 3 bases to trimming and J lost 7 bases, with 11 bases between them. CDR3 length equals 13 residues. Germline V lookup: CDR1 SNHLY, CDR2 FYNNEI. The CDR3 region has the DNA TGTGCCAGCAGTGAGGTACAGGGACATACGCAGTATTTT. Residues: CASSEVQGHTQYF.

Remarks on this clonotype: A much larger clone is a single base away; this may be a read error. In DNA form, the CDR3 reads TGCAGCGTTGAACCCTCTCAACTAGCGACCTCCTTCAATGAGCAGTTCTTC. Encoded protein: CSVEPSQLATSFNEQFF. The chain links TRBV29-1 to TRBJ2-1; 7 nucleotides match TRBD2. CDR3 length: 17 amino acids. Germline CDR1 reads SQVTM; CDR2 reads ANQGSEA.

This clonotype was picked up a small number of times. The CDR3 DNA reads as TGTGCCAGCGGTGGGGTAGTAGTTCCCGGGGAGCTGTTTTTT. Its translation: CASGGVVVPGELFF. This chain joins TRBV3-1 and TRBJ2-2; no clear D. CDR1 and CDR2 (germline): LGHDT, YNNKEL (reference sequence). CDR3 length: 14 residues. Trimming left V 8 bases short and J 6 bases short, with 16 bases between.

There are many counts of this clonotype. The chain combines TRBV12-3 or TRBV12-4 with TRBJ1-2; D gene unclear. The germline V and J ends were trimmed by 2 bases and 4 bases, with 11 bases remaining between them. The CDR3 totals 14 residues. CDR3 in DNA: TGTGCCAGCAGTTTACGGCACTCTGGCTATGGCTACACCTTC. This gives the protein CASSLRHSGYGYTF.